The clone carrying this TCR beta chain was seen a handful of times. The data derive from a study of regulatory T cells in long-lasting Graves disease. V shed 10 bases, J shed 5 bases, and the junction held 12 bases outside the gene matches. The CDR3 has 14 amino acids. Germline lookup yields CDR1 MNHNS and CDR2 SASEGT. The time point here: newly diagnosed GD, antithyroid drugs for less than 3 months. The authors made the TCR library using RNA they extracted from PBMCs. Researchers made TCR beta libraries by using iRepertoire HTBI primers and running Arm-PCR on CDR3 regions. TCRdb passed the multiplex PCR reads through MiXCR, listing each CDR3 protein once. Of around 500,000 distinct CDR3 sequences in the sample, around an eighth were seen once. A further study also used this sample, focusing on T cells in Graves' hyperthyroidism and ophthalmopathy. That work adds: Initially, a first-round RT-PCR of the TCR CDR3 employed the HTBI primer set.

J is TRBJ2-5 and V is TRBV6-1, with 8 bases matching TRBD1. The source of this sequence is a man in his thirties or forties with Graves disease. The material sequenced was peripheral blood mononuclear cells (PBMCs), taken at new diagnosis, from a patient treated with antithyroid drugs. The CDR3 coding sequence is TGTGCCACTTCGCCCCAGGGGGCGAGGGAGACCCAGTACTTC. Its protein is CATSPQGARETQYF.